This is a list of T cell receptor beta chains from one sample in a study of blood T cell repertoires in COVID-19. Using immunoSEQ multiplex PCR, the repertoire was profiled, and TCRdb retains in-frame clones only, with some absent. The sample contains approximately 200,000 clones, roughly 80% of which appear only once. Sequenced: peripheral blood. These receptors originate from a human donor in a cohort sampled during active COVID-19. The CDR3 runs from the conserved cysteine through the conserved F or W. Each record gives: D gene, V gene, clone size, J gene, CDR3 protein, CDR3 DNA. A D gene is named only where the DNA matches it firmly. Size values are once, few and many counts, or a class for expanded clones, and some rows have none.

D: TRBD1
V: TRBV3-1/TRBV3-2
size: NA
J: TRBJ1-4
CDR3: CASSHLGTGTNEKLFF
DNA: TGTGCCAGCAGCCATTTGGGGACAGGGACTAATGAAAAACTGTTTTTT

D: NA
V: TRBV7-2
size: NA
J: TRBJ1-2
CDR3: CASSEQNYGYTF
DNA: TGTGCCAGCAGCGAACAGAACTATGGCTACACCTTC

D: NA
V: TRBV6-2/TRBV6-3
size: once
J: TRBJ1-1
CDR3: CASSYAGGMGEAFF
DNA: TGTGCCAGCAGTTACGCCGGCGGGATGGGAGAAGCTTTCTTT

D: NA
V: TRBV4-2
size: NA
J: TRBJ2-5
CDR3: CASSQDKRVQETQYF
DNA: TGTGCCAGCAGCCAAGATAAACGGGTACAAGAGACCCAGTACTTC

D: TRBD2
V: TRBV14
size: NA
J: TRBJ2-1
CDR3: CASSQGLAGYNEQFF
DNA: TGTGCCAGCAGCCAGGGACTAGCGGGGTACAATGAGCAGTTCTTC

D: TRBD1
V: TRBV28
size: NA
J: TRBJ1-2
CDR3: CASSLPQTGGWYGYTF
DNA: TGTGCCAGCAGTTTACCCCAGACAGGGGGATGGTATGGCTACACCTTC

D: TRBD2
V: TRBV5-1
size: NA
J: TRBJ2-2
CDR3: CASSRTSGAGELFF
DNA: TGCGCCAGCAGCCGGACTAGTGGGGCCGGGGAGCTGTTTTTT

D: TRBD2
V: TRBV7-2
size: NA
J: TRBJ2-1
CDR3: CASSKGLAQRRNEQFF
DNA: TGTGCCAGCAGCAAGGGACTAGCGCAGCGTAGGAATGAGCAGTTCTTC

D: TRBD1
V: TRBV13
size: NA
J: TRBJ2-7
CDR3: CASSPPGRQGAGEQYF
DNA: TGTGCCAGCAGCCCCCCCGGTCGGCAGGGGGCGGGCGAGCAGTACTTC

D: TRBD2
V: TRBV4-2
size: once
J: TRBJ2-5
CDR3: CASSQLSGSGTTQYF
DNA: TGTGCCAGCAGCCAACTTAGCGGGAGCGGCACAACCCAGTACTTC

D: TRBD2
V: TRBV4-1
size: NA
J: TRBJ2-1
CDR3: CASSHPSGINEQFF
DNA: TGCGCCAGCAGCCACCCTAGCGGGATTAATGAGCAGTTCTTC

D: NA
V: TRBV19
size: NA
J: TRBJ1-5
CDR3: CASSSTATLIIPTGSNQPQHF
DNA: TGTGCCAGTAGTTCGACAGCAACCTTGATTATACCTACTGGTAGCAATCAGCCCCAGCATTTT

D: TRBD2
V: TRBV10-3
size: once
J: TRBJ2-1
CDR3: CAISGAGGGNEQFF
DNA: TGTGCCATCAGTGGAGCGGGAGGTGGCAATGAGCAGTTCTTC

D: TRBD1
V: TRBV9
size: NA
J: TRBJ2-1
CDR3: CASSADRGGYNEQFF
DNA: TGTGCCAGCAGCGCGGACAGGGGGGGTTACAATGAGCAGTTCTTC

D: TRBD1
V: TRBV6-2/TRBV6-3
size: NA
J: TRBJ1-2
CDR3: CASSSLDRYGYTF
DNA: TGTGCCAGCAGTTCCCTGGACAGGTATGGCTACACCTTC

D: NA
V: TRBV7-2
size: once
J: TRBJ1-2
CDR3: CASSPGGGWYGYTF
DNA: TGTGCCAGCAGCCCCGGGGGGGGGTGGTATGGCTACACCTTC

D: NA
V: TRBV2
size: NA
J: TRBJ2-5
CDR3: CASSRRRSPGETQYF
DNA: TGTGCCAGCAGTAGGCGTCGGTCGCCGGGGGAGACCCAGTACTTC

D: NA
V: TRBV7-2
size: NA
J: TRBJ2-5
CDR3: CASSLNGLYEETQYF
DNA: TGTGCCAGCAGCTTAAATGGACTGTACGAAGAGACCCAGTACTTC

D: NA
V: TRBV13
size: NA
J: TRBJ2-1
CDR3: CASSPEGQRYQWQFF
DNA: TGTGCCAGCAGCCCAGAAGGACAGCGATATCAGTGGCAGTTCTTC

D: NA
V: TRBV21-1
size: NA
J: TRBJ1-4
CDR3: CASSKEKAQGGNEKLFF
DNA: TGTGCCAGCAGCAAAGAAAAGGCACAGGGGGGTAATGAAAAACTGTTTTTT

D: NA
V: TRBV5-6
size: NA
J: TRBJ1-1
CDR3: CASSLLAAGAFF
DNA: TGTGCCAGCAGCTTGTTAGCGGCTGGGGCTTTCTTT

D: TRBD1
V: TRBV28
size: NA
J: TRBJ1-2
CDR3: CASNQGGLGYTF
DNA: TGTGCCAGCAACCAGGGGGGACTGGGCTACACCTTC

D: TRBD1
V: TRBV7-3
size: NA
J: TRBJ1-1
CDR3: CASSFTGGAANTEAFF
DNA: TGTGCCAGCAGCTTTACAGGGGGAGCAGCGAACACTGAAGCTTTCTTT

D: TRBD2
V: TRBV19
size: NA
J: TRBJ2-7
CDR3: CASISREEGGLSEQYF
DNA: TGTGCCAGTATCTCACGAGAGGAGGGAGGGCTTTCCGAGCAGTACTTC

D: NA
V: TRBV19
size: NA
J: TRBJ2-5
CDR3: CASSIVLGHQETQYF
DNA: TGTGCCAGTAGTATAGTGTTGGGGCACCAAGAGACCCAGTACTTC

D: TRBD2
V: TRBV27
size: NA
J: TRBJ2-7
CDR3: CASSLSLAGVEQYF
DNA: TGTGCCAGCAGTTTATCACTAGCGGGAGTCGAGCAGTACTTC

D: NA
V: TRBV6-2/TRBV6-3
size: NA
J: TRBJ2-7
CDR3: CASSLSSGLPYEQYF
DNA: TGTGCCAGCAGTTTGTCCAGCGGGCTTCCCTACGAGCAGTACTTC

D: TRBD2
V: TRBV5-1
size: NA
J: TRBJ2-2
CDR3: CASSSSGRGGTGELFF
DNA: TGCGCCAGCAGCTCCAGCGGGAGAGGGGGGACCGGGGAGCTGTTTTTT

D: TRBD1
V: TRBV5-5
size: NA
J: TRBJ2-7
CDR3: CASSLGGQGAYEQYF
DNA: TGTGCCAGCAGCTTGGGAGGGCAGGGGGCGTACGAGCAGTACTTC

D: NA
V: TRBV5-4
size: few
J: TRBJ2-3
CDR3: CASSLTGEATDTQYF
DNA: TGTGCCAGCAGCTTGACGGGAGAAGCCACAGATACGCAGTATTTT

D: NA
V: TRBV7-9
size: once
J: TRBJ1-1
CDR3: CASSLINMPNTEAFF
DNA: TGTGCCAGCAGCTTAATTAACATGCCCAACACTGAAGCTTTCTTT

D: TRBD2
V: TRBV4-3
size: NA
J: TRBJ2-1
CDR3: CASSQDAGVIYNEQFF
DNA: TGCGCCAGCAGCCAAGACGCGGGAGTAATCTACAATGAGCAGTTCTTC

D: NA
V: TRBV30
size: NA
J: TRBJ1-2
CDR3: CAWSVGRGRSGYTF
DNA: TGTGCCTGGAGTGTAGGCAGGGGCAGGAGTGGCTACACCTTC

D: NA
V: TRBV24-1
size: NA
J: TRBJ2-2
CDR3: CATSHTPGQNTGELFF
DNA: TGTGCCACCAGTCATACTCCGGGACAGAACACCGGGGAGCTGTTTTTT

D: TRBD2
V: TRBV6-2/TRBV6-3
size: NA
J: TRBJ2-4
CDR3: CASSYLLAGGGKNIQYF
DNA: TGTGCCAGCAGTTACCTTTTGGCGGGAGGCGGGAAAAACATTCAGTACTTC

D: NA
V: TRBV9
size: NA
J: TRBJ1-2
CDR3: CASSVATGDYGYTF
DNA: TGTGCCAGCAGCGTAGCTACGGGGGACTATGGCTACACCTTC

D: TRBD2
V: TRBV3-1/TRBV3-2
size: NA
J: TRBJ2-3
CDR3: CASSQAARTSGTDTQYF
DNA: TGTGCCAGCAGCCAAGCAGCAAGGACTAGCGGCACAGATACGCAGTATTTT

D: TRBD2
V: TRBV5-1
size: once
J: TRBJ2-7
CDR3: CASSQGASGGIYEQYF
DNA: TGCGCCAGCAGCCAGGGGGCTAGCGGGGGGATCTACGAGCAGTACTTC

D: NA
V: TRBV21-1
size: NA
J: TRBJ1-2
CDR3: CASSKEPICGQGIYGYTF
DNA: TGTGCCAGCAGCAAAGAACCAATTTGTGGACAGGGGATTTATGGCTACACCTTC

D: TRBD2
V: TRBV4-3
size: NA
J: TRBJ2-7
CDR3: CASSQVAGGPSGEQYF
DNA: TGCGCCAGCAGCCAAGTAGCGGGAGGGCCTTCGGGCGAGCAGTACTTC

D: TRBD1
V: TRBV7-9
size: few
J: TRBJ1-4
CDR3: CASSPQTGRNEKLFF
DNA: TGTGCCAGCAGCCCCCAGACAGGGCGTAATGAAAAACTGTTTTTT

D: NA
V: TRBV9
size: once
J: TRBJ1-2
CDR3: CASSSGVGVNGYTF
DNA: TGTGCCAGCTCATCCGGGGTAGGAGTTAATGGCTACACCTTC

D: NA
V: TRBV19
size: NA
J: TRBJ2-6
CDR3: CASSTGGVSGANVLTF
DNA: TGTGCCAGTAGTACAGGAGGGGTCTCTGGGGCCAACGTCCTGACTTTC

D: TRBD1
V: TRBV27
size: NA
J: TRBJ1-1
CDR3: CASKRTGVVEAFF
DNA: TGTGCCAGCAAGCGGACAGGGGTAGTTGAAGCTTTCTTT

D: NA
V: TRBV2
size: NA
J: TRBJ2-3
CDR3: CASSDGNGADTQYF
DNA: TGTGCCAGCAGTGACGGGAACGGAGCAGATACGCAGTATTTT

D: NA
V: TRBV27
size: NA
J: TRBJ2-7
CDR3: CASSRTGVGYEQYF
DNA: TGTGCCAGCAGTCGGACTGGCGTGGGGTACGAGCAGTACTTC

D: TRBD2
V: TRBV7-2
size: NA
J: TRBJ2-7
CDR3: CASSYGGGFNEQYF
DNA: TGTGCCAGCAGCTACGGGGGAGGGTTCAACGAGCAGTACTTC

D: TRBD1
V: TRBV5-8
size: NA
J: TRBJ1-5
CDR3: CASSSSGGYQPQHF
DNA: TGTGCCAGCAGCTCCTCAGGGGGATATCAGCCCCAGCATTTT

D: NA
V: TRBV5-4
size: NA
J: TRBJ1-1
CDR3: CASSSHVGRDTEAFF
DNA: TGTGCCAGCAGCTCCCACGTCGGCAGGGACACTGAAGCTTTCTTT

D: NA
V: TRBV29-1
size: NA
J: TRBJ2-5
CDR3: CSLGGQGQETQYF
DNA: TGCAGCCTGGGGGGGCAAGGTCAAGAGACCCAGTACTTC

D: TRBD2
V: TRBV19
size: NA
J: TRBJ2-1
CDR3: CASSIWSSGRPYNEQFF
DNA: TGTGCCAGTAGTATCTGGAGTAGCGGGAGGCCTTACAATGAGCAGTTCTTC

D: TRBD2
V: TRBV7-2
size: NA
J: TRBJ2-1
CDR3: CASSWPKKAGPYNEQFF
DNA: TGTGCCAGCAGCTGGCCGAAAAAAGCGGGACCTTACAATGAGCAGTTCTTC

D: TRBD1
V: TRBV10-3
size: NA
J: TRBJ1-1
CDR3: CAISEQQGTNTEAFF
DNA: TGTGCCATCAGTGAGCAACAGGGGACGAACACTGAAGCTTTCTTT

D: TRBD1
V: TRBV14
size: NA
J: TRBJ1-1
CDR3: CASSPGVRGTEAFF
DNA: TGTGCCAGCAGCCCCGGAGTCAGGGGGACTGAAGCTTTCTTT

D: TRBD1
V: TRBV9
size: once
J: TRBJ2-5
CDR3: CASSVGDRVLGETQYF
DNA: TGTGCCAGCAGCGTAGGAGACAGGGTATTAGGGGAGACCCAGTACTTC

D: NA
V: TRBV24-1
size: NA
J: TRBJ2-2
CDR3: CATSDFGTGTGELFF
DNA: TGTGCCACCAGTGATTTCGGGACTGGGACCGGGGAGCTGTTTTTT

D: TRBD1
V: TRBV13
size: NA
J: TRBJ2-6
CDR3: CASSGRTGHTGANVLTF
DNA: TGTGCCAGCAGCGGCCGGACAGGGCATACTGGGGCCAACGTCCTGACTTTC

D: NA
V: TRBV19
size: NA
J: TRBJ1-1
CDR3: CASSMSLSGNTEAFF
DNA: TGTGCCAGTAGTATGTCTCTAAGTGGGAACACTGAAGCTTTCTTT

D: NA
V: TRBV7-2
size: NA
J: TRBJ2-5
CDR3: CASSLDYQETQYF
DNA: TGTGCCAGCAGCCTGGACTACCAAGAGACCCAGTACTTC